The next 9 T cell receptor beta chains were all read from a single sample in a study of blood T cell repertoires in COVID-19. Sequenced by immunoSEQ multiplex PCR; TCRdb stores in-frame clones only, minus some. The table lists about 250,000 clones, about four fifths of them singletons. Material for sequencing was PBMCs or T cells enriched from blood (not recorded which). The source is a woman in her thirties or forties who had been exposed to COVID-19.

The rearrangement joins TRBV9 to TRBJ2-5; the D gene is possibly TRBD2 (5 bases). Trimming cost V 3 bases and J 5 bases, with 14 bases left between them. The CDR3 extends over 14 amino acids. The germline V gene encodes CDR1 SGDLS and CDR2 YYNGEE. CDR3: CASSEDGGSETQYF. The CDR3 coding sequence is TGTGCCAGCAGCGAGGACGGAGGCTCGGAGACCCAGTACTTC.

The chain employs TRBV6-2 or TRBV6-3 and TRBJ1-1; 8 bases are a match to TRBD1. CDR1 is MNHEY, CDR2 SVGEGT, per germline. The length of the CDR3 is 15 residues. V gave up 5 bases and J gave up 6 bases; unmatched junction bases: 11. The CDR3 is CASSDFTGGKAEAFF. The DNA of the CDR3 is TGTGCCAGCAGTGACTTCACAGGGGGTAAGGCTGAAGCTTTCTTT.

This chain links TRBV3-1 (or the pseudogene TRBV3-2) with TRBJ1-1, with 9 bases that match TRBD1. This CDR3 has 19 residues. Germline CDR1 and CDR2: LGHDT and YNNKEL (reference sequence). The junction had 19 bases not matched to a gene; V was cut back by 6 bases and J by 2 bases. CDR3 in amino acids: CASRIAGTGMNTPNTEAFF. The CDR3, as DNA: TGTGCCAGCAGGATAGCCGGGACAGGGATGAATACCCCTAACACTGAAGCTTTCTTT.

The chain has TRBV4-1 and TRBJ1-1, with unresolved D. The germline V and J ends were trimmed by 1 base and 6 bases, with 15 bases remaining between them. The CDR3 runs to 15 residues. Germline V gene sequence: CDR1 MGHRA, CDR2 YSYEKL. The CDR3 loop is CASSQVSLGSAEAFF. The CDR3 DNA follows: TGCGCCAGCAGCCAAGTCTCTCTAGGGAGCGCTGAAGCTTTCTTT.

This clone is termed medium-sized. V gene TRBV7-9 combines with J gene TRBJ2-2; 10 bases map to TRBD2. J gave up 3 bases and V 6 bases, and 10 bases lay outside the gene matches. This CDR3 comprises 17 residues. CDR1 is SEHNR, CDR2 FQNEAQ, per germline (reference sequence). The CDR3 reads CASSQPTSGFDTGELFF. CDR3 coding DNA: TGTGCCAGCAGTCAACCGACTAGCGGGTTCGACACCGGGGAGCTGTTTTTT.

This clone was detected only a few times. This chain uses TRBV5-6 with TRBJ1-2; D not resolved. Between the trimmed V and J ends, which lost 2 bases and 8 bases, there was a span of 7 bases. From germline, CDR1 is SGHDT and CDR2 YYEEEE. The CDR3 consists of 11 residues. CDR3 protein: CASSFGVGYTF. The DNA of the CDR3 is TGTGCCAGCAGCTTCGGAGTGGGCTACACCTTC.

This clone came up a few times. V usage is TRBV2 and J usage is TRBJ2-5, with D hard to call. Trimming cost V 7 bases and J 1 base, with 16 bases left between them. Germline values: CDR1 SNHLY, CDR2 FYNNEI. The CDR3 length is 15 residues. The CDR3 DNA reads TGTGCCAGCATCAGACCCGAATCAGGCCAAGAGACCCAGTACTTC. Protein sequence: CASIRPESGQETQYF.

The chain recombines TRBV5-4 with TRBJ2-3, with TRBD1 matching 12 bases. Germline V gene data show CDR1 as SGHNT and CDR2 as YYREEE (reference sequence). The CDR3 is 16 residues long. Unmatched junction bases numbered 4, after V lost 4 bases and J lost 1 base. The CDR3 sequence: CASSNRDRGRTDTQYF. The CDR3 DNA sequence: TGTGCCAGCAGCAATCGGGACAGGGGGCGCACAGATACGCAGTATTTT.

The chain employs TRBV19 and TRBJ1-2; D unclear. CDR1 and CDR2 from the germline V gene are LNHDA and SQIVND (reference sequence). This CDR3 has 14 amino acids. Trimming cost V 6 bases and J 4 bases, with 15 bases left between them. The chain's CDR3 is CASSSIDKIYGYTF. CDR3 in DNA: TGTGCCAGTAGCTCCATTGACAAGATCTATGGCTACACCTTC.